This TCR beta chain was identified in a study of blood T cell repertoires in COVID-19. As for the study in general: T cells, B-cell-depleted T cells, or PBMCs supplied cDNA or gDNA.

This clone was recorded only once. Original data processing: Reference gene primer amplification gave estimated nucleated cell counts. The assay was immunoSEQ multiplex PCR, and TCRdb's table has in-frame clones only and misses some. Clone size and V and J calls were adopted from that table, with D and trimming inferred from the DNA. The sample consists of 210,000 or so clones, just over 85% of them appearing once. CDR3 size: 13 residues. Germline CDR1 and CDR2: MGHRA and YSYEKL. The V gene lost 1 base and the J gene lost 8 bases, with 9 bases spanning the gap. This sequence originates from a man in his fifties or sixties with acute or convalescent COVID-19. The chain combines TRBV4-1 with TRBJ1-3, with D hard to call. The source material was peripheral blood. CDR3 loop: CASSQVAGYTIYF. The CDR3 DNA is TGCGCCAGCAGCCAAGTGGCGGGGTACACCATATATTTT.